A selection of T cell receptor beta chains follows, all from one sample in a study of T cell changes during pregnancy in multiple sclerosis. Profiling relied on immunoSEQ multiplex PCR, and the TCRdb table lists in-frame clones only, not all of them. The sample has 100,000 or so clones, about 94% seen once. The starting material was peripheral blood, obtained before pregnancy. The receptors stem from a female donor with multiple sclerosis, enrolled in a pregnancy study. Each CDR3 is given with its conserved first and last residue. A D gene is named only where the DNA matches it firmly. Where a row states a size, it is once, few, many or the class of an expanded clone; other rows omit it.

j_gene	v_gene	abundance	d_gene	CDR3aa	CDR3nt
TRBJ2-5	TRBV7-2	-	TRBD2	CASSLAGTSGSWTQYF	TGTGCCAGCAGCTTAGCCGGGACTAGCGGGAGTTGGACCCAGTACTTC
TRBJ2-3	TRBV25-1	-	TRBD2	CASSEGGTSTDTQYF	TGTGCCAGCAGTGAGGGGGGGACTAGCACAGATACGCAGTATTTT
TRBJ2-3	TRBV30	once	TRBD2	CAWSVSGSTDTQYF	TGTGCCTGGAGTGTTAGCGGGAGCACAGATACGCAGTATTTT
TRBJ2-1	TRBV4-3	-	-	CASSQERSGDGHYNEQFF	TGCGCCAGCAGCCAAGAGAGATCGGGGGACGGACACTACAATGAGCAGTTCTTC
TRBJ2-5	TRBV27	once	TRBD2	CASRWTSQETQYF	TGTGCCAGCAGATGGACTAGCCAAGAGACCCAGTACTTC
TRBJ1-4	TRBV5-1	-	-	CASSFGSATNEKLFF	TGCGCCAGCAGCTTTGGCTCCGCAACTAATGAAAAACTGTTTTTT
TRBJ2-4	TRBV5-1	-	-	CASSNPLATDIQYF	TGCGCCAGCAGCAACCCCCTAGCGACAGACATTCAGTACTTC
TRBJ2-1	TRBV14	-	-	CASSPRWTSSDEQFF	TGTGCCAGCAGCCCAAGGTGGACTTCGAGCGATGAGCAGTTCTTC
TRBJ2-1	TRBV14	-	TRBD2	CASSQAPAGAYNEQFF	TGTGCCAGCAGCCAAGCGCCGGCGGGGGCCTACAATGAGCAGTTCTTC
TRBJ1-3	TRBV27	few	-	CASSFGRAGNTIYF	TGTGCCAGCAGTTTCGGGCGGGCCGGAAACACCATATATTTT
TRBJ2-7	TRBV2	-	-	CASTPRPGGYEQYF	TGTGCCAGCACCCCTCGTCCCGGCGGGTACGAGCAGTACTTC
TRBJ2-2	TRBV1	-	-	CTSSQAIGGQTGELFF	TGCACCAGCAGCCAAGCCATCGGGGGGCAGACCGGGGAGCTGTTTTTT
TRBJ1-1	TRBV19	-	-	CASSFIRSSEAFF	TGTGCCAGTAGTTTTATTAGGAGCTCTGAAGCTTTCTTT
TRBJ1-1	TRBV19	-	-	CASSTNSNTEAFF	TGTGCCAGTAGTACCAACTCGAACACTGAAGCTTTCTTT
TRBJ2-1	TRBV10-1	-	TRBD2	CASSDLGLAEQFF	TGCGCCAGCAGTGACCTGGGACTAGCTGAGCAGTTCTTC
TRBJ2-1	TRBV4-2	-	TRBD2	CASSQERERLGRDEQFF	TGTGCCAGCAGCCAAGAGCGAGAGAGATTGGGGAGGGATGAGCAGTTCTTC
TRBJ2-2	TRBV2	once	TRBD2	CASSGPGTSGRDTGELFF	TGTGCCAGCTCGGGTCCCGGGACTAGCGGGAGGGACACCGGGGAGCTGTTTTTT
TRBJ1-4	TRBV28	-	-	CASRMAGQGEKLFF	TGTGCCAGCAGGATGGCAGGGCAGGGGGAAAAACTGTTTTTT
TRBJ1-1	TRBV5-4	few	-	CASSLGGLGGDTEAFF	TGTGCCAGCAGCTTGGGGGGTTTGGGGGGGGACACTGAAGCTTTCTTT
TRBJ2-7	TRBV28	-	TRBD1	CASSSYRGREQYF	TGTGCCAGCAGTTCCTACAGGGGCAGGGAGCAGTACTTC
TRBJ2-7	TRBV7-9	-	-	CASSRGSSYEQYF	TGTGCCAGCAGCCGAGGGAGCTCCTACGAGCAGTACTTC
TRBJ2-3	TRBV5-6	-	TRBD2	CASSPTSGRRTDTQYF	TGTGCCAGCAGCCCCACTAGCGGGAGGCGCACAGATACGCAGTATTTT
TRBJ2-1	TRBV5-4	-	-	CASSTNSHNEQFF	TGTGCCAGCAGCACTAACTCCCACAATGAGCAGTTCTTC
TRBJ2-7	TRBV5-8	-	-	CASSLRGYEQYF	TGTGCCAGCAGCTTGCGGGGGTACGAGCAGTACTTC
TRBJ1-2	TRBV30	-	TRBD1	CACQTGYYGYTF	TGTGCCTGCCAGACAGGGTACTATGGCTACACCTTC
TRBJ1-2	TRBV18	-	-	CASSPTATGGGLNYGYTF	TGTGCCAGCTCACCAACTGCTACAGGCGGGGGCCTAAACTATGGCTACACCTTC
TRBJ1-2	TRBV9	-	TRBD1	CASSADRAGYTF	TGTGCCAGCAGCGCCGACAGGGCTGGCTACACCTTC
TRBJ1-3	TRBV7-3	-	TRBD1	CASSLYTGGSGNTIYF	TGTGCCAGCAGCTTATATACAGGGGGCTCTGGAAACACCATATATTTT
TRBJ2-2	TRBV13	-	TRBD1	CASSLGQGTYTGELFF	TGTGCCAGCAGCTTAGGACAGGGGACATACACCGGGGAGCTGTTTTTT
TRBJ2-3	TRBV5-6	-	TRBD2	CASSPGLAGGTDTQYF	TGTGCCAGCAGCCCCGGACTAGCGGGGGGCACAGATACGCAGTATTTT
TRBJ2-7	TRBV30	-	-	CAWSWGSGYEQYF	TGTGCCTGGAGTTGGGGAAGCGGCTACGAGCAGTACTTC
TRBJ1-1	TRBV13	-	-	CASSGGMNTEAFF	TGTGCCAGCAGTGGCGGTATGAACACTGAAGCTTTCTTT
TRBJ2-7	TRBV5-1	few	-	CASSLVVSPYEQYF	TGCGCCAGCAGCTTGGTCGTCAGTCCCTACGAGCAGTACTTC
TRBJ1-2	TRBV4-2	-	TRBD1	CASSQGFQGDGGYTF	TGTGCCAGCAGCCAAGGCTTTCAGGGGGACGGTGGCTACACCTTC
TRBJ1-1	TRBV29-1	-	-	CSVEGRRGTEAFF	TGCAGCGTTGAAGGAAGGAGGGGCACTGAAGCTTTCTTT
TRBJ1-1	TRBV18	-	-	CASSPRVMKNTEAFF	TGTGCCAGCTCACCTAGAGTCATGAAGAACACTGAAGCTTTCTTT
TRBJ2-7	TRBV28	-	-	CASSKPGTPLYEQYF	TGTGCCAGCAGTAAACCCGGGACTCCTCTCTACGAGCAGTACTTC
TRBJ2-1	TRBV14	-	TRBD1	CASSPLRTGPDNEQFF	TGTGCCAGCAGCCCACTTCGGACAGGCCCAGACAATGAGCAGTTCTTC
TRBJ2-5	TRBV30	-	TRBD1	CAWSMGQGPTPYQETQYF	TGTGCCTGGAGTATGGGACAGGGCCCGACACCGTACCAAGAGACCCAGTACTTC
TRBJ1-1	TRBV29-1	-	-	CSVARENTEAFF	TGCAGCGTTGCCCGAGAGAACACTGAAGCTTTCTTT
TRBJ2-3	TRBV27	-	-	CASSPRGRDTQYF	TGTGCCAGCAGCCCCCGAGGGCGCGATACGCAGTATTTT
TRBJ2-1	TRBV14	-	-	CASSPQGFRVNEQFF	TGTGCCAGCAGCCCCCAAGGATTCAGGGTCAATGAGCAGTTCTTC
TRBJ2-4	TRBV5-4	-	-	CASSAMGQANIQYF	TGTGCCAGCAGCGCGATGGGACAAGCGAACATTCAGTACTTC
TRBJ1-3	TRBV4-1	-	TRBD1	CASSQGRTGYSGNTIYF	TGCGCCAGCAGCCAAGGTCGGACAGGTTACTCTGGAAACACCATATATTTT
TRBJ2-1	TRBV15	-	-	CATSSTRQSEQFF	TGTGCCACCAGTTCGACTAGGCAATCGGAGCAGTTCTTC
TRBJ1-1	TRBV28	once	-	CASSPSAGENTEAFF	TGTGCCAGCAGTCCTTCAGCAGGGGAGAACACTGAAGCTTTCTTT
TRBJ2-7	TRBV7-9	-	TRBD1	CASSPGDRAYEQYF	TGTGCCAGCAGCCCTGGGGACAGGGCGTACGAGCAGTACTTC
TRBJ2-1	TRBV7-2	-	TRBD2	CASSGPLAGRPNEQFF	TGTGCCAGCAGCGGTCCGCTAGCCGGGAGGCCGAATGAGCAGTTCTTC